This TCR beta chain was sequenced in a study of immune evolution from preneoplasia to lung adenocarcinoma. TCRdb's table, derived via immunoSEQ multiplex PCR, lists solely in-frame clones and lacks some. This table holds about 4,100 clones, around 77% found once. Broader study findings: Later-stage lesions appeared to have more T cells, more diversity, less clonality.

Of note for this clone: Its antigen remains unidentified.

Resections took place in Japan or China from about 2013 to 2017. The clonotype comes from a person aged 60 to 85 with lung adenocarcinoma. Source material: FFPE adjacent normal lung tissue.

CDR3 bases: TGTGCCATCAGTGTAGGGACAAACACTGAAGCTTTCTTT. It translates to CAISVGTNTEAFF. This chain connects TRBV10-3 to TRBJ1-1; tentatively, D is TRBD1 (6 bases). The CDR3 spans 13 residues. Germline V gives CDR1 ENHRY, CDR2 SYGVKD. Deletions cut 4 bases from V and 2 bases from J, with 8 bases between.